This T cell receptor beta chain was profiled in a study of T-cell reconstitution after alpha-beta-depleted transplantation in children. It was with unique molecular identifiers that the TCRbeta library was prepared. MiXCR, run by TCRdb on the PCR reads, gives a single entry per CDR3 protein. The data show around 530,000 distinct CDR3 sequences, 32% seen once. This CDR3 spans 15 amino acids. The V end was cut by 5 bases, the J end by 2 bases, with 12 bases between. The V gene's germline CDR1 is SGHTA and CDR2 FQGNSA. The receptor was isolated from a human donor who donated a stem cell graft to a child with aplastic anemia. The starting material was PBMCs from the stem cell graft donor, obtained from the stem cell graft. This rearrangement joins TRBV7-2 to TRBJ2-2; TRBD1 is a possible D gene (6 bases). In DNA, the CDR3 is TGTGCCAGCAGCCCACAACAGGGTAACACCGGGGAGCTGTTTTTT. Encoded protein: CASSPQQGNTGELFF.